A selection of T cell receptor beta chains follows, all from one sample in a study of OX40 agonist ivuxolimab in advanced cancers. Sequencing was performed with immunoSEQ multiplex PCR; in TCRdb, only in-frame clones are kept and a portion is missing. The sample includes fewer than 55,000 clones, approximately 80% of them seen just once. Specimen: CD4+ or CD8+ T cells sorted from blood, collected in a trial of the OX40 agonist ivuxolimab. The receptors come from an adult with an advanced solid tumor such as melanoma, head and neck, liver or kidney cancer. CDR3s include the opening cysteine and the closing phenylalanine or tryptophan. For some rows the clone size is stated as once, few or many, or as a class when expanded; others skip it.

V | size | length | CDR3
TRBV5-8 | . | 14 | CASSPRTGNQPQHF
TRBV14 | . | 15 | CASSQDLYSGEKLFF
TRBV7-8 | once | 15 | CASSSARQDRLEQFF
TRBV19 | . | 11 | CAAMGRDTQYF
TRBV27 | . | 13 | CASRGTGLPEAFF
TRBV7-8 | . | 15 | CASTRTIGGTRQQYF
TRBV7-9 | . | 15 | CASTHGRVAKNIQYF
TRBV18 | . | 15 | CASSPPASRGGELFF
TRBV5-1 | . | 13 | CASSRDSNEKLFF
TRBV18 | . | 15 | CASSPGQAGNTEAFF
TRBV7-2 | . | 14 | CASSRTQGYYGYTF
TRBV5-8 | . | 14 | CASSLRRAGHGYTF
TRBV9 | . | 16 | CASSVAPGLAGTEQYF
TRBV12-5 | . | 15 | CASGFIQGARDEQFF
TRBV19 | . | 15 | CASSMGLAGVNEQFF
TRBV6-5 | once | 15 | CASSRTSGNTGELFF
TRBV5-6 | . | 13 | CASSLSGQSGYTF
TRBV30 | few | 16 | CAGSPGTGIGPNGYTF
TRBV6-6 | . | 15 | CASSFPGQGAGKLFF
TRBV19 | . | 15 | CASKTSGNSYNEQFF
TRBV2 | . | 15 | CASSVPAGGSGEQFF
TRBV7-9 | . | 14 | CASSRQAPGNTIYF
TRBV19 | . | 16 | CASSMGTSGRGETQYF
TRBV6-5 | . | 16 | CASSYRSGQGLNGYTF
TRBV10-2 | . | 11 | CASSDDNEQFF
TRBV5-6 | once | 14 | CASSLSGGSETQYF
TRBV28 | once | 15 | CASSSRGGSNEKLFF
TRBV5-6 | . | 18 | CASSPGGLAGGGTGELFF
TRBV19 | . | 13 | CASSKSSDTEAFF
TRBV6-6 | . | 15 | CASSRLGTNYNEQFF
TRBV4-1 | . | 19 | CASSRGTGRRGPIGTEAFF
TRBV18 | . | 14 | CASSRDSKNTEAFF
TRBV7-6 | . | 16 | CASSEVQGSGANVLTF
TRBV4-2 | . | 14 | CASSPSVTDNEQFF
TRBV7-9 | . | 10 | CASSEGTPLF
TRBV6-5 | few | 15 | CASSPTSGNAYEQYF
TRBV7-2 | . | 14 | CASSLALAGETQYF
TRBV10-2 | once | 13 | CASSGYRNTEAFF
TRBV4-1 | . | 15 | CASSQNRVSNHEQYF
TRBV7-2 | . | 14 | CASSPSGGPYEQFF
TRBV5-5 | . | 15 | CASSLRWQGAGEQYF
TRBV4-3 | . | 15 | CASSQVVGSGETQYF
TRBV19 | . | 14 | CASSIQGGNTEAFF
TRBV19 | . | 16 | CASYPTGTGTGNTIYF
TRBV7-8 | . | 16 | CASSNIPGGGHYGYTF
TRBV6-4 | . | 16 | CASRANRPDLNTEAFF
TRBV7-2 | . | 15 | CASSPRGHPGYEQYF
TRBV9 | few | 14 | CASSIDVGNTEAFF
TRBV6-5 | . | 14 | CASSYSGQYNEQFF
TRBV15 | once | 15 | CATSPFRASYNEQFF
TRBV19 | . | 14 | CASSIWDRNQPQHF